Shown below are 10 T cell receptor beta chains from a single sample sequenced in a study of T cell repertoires in cytomegalovirus infection. TCRdb ran MiXCR on the reads and lists one entry per CDR3 protein. The repertoire holds 650,000 to 850,000 distinct CDR3 sequences, with about 28% as singletons. No cognate antigen is known for these TCRs. The sequences come from cultured CD8+ T cells from PBMCs, collected from culture after CMV antigen stimulation. These receptors were obtained from a human donor in good health (CMV status not recorded). Some clones in this sample may be carry-over from other donors' samples.

This clonotype was recorded a few times. The chain employs TRBV6-1 and TRBJ2-1, with TRBD1 matching over 9 bases. The CDR3 has 15 residues. The ends lost 4 bases at V and 9 bases at J; junction bases unmatched: 10. Germline CDR1 and CDR2: MNHNS and SASEGT. The CDR3 spells CASSATGTGLSEQFF. The CDR3 DNA is TGTGCCAGCAGTGCTACCGGGACAGGGTTATCTGAGCAGTTCTTC.

This chain links TRBV11-2 with TRBJ2-7, with a tentative D call TRBD1 (6 bases). The V end lost 5 bases, the J end lost 1 base, and 18 bases lay between the germline ends. Germline values: CDR1 SGHAT, CDR2 FQNNGV. There are 16 residues in the CDR3. DNA for the CDR3: TGTGCCAGCAGCAGGCCCTGGGCAGGGGATTCCTACGAGCAGTACGTC. The encoded protein is CASSRPWAGDSYEQYV.

This clonotype was counted a few times. The chain couples TRBV4-1 to TRBJ2-3; 8 nucleotides line up with TRBD2. J lost 4 bases, V lost 1 base, and 1 base had no gene match. Germline CDR1 reads MGHRA; CDR2 reads YSYEKL. The CDR3 has 14 residues. Here the CDR3 DNA reads TGCGCCAGCAGCCAAGGGCGGGGGGCAGATACGCAGTATTTT. It is translated as CASSQGRGADTQYF.

This clonotype came up many times. The V and J genes are TRBV4-2 and TRBJ2-2; 9 bases fit TRBD1. The ends lost 4 bases at V and 4 bases at J; junction bases unmatched: 4. Germline V gene sequence: CDR1 LGHNA, CDR2 YNFKEQ. CDR3 length equals 15 residues. The CDR3 DNA reads as TGTGCCAGCAGCCTCCAGACAGGGGGCACCGGGGAGCTGTTTTTT. Residues: CASSLQTGGTGELFF.

This clonotype turned up a few times. The CDR3 region has the DNA TGTGCCAGCAGCTCCTGGACAGGGTCGGGAGAGACCCAGTACTTC. Amino acid sequence: CASSSWTGSGETQYF. The chain uses TRBV9 and TRBJ2-5; 8 bases are a match to TRBD1. Per germline, CDR1 SGDLS and CDR2 YYNGEE. With V trimmed by 4 bases and J by 4 bases, 9 bases remained unmatched. The CDR3 spans 15 residues.

This clonotype has just a few counts. The chain carries TRBV6-5 and TRBJ2-4; TRBD1 matches at 8 bases. In germline, CDR1 is MNHEY, CDR2 SVGAGI. There are 17 residues in the CDR3. The V and J ends lost 5 bases and 0 bases, in that order; junction bases with no gene match: 9. The CDR3 DNA sequence: TGTGCCAGCAGTCTTACAGGGGGGAGGCTAGCCAAAAACATTCAGTACTTC. Translated: CASSLTGGRLAKNIQYF.

This chain connects TRBV13 to TRBJ2-3, with 7 bases identical to TRBD1. Germline CDR1 reads PRHDT; CDR2 reads FYEKMQ (reference sequence). V shed 1 base, J shed 6 bases, and the junction held 10 bases outside the gene matches. This CDR3 has 16 amino acids. The CDR3 DNA reads TGTGCCAGCAGCTTAGAAGCCAGGACAGGCCTCGATACGCAGTATTTT. It specifies CASSLEARTGLDTQYF.

J is TRBJ2-5 and V is TRBV4-2, with a tentative D call TRBD2 (5 bases). The V gene's germline CDR1 is LGHNA and CDR2 YNFKEQ. The CDR3 has 17 amino acids. Trimming removed 0 bases at V and 4 bases at J, with 18 bases between. For the CDR3, the DNA is TGTGCCAGCAGCCAAGATGTGGCGGGTTCGAAGGGAGAGACCCAGTACTTC. It codes for CASSQDVAGSKGETQYF.

The genes are TRBV7-3 and TRBJ2-2, with no clear D. The CDR3 is made up of 13 amino acids. The V end was cut by 6 bases, the J end by 9 bases, with 14 bases between. The V gene's germline CDR1 is SGHTA and CDR2 FQGTGA. CDR3 sequence reads: CASSPIHARELFF. The CDR3 region has the DNA TGTGCCAGCAGTCCAATACACGCCAGGGAGCTGTTTTTT.

Concerning this clonotype: The junction departs from germline at one end; a sequencing error may be responsible. The chain has TRBV12-3 or TRBV12-4 and TRBJ2-5, with D possibly matching TRBD2 (7 bases). The CDR3 consists of 14 residues. The CDR3 here is CASNLGGVEETQYF. For the CDR3, the DNA is TGTGCCAGCAATTTAGGGGGGGTCGAAGAGACCCAGTACTTC.